These 16 T cell receptor beta chains came from one sample sequenced in a study of CD8 T cells in ankylosing spondylitis. Using its own MiXCR run on the 5' RACE reads, TCRdb lists one record per CDR3 protein. The sample shows about 300,000 distinct CDR3 sequences, approximately 10% of them seen only once. Material: blood, either unsorted or a sorted T cell fraction (not recorded which). Source of these receptors: a female donor with ankylosing spondylitis or in good health (not recorded which).

The V call is TRBV5-6, the J call TRBJ1-5; D unresolved. This CDR3 comprises 16 residues. Deletions cut 5 bases from V and 4 bases from J, with 19 bases between. CDR1 is SGHDT and CDR2 is YYEEEE in the germline V gene. The CDR3 DNA is TGTGCCAGCAGTCCGGACCCACAAGTACCTAATCAGCCCCAGCATTTT. Translating gives CASSPDPQVPNQPQHF.

This clonotype was observed a handful of times. The chain couples TRBV11-2 to TRBJ2-3, with 8 bases that match TRBD2. V gave up 5 bases and J gave up 3 bases; unmatched junction bases: 10. The CDR3 has 16 amino acids. The germline gives CDR1 SGHAT, CDR2 FQNNGV. The CDR3, as DNA: TGTGCCAGCAGCCTCCGAAGGGCGGGAGGAACAGATACGCAGTATTTT. Protein sequence: CASSLRRAGGTDTQYF.

The table lists this clonotype with a few counts. The V and J genes are TRBV16 and TRBJ1-5; D not certain. The V gene's germline CDR1 is KGHSY and CDR2 FQNENV. The germline V and J ends were trimmed by 4 bases and 0 bases, with 7 bases remaining between them. The CDR3 has 14 residues. The CDR3 loop is CASSPSNSNQPQHF. The CDR3 DNA reads TGTGCCAGCAGCCCAAGCAATAGCAATCAGCCCCAGCATTTT.

This clonotype has ten or more counts. The CDR3 DNA is TGCGCCAGCAGTGATGGGGACACGTACGAGCAGTACTTC. The encoded protein is CASSDGDTYEQYF. The V gene is TRBV10-1, the J gene TRBJ2-7, with D possibly TRBD1 on 6 matching bases. CDR1 is WNHNN and CDR2 is SYGVQD in the germline V gene (reference sequence). The CDR3 runs 13 residues. The V end lost 3 bases, the J end lost 4 bases, and 10 bases lay between the germline ends.

This clonotype was detected many times. This sequence joins TRBV20-1 and TRBJ1-6, with 7 positions matching TRBD1. Germline assignment: CDR1 DFQATT and CDR2 SNEGSKA (reference sequence). This CDR3 is built from 13 residues. J was trimmed by 12 bases and V by 3 bases; bases with no gene match: 8. The CDR3 sequence is CSASADRVQPLHF. The CDR3, as DNA: TGCAGTGCTAGCGCTGACAGGGTACAACCCCTCCACTTT.

This clonotype has at least ten counts. CDR3 DNA: TGCGCCAGCAGCTTCGGACTAGCGGGAGTGGGTAATGAGCAGTTCTTC. Its protein is CASSFGLAGVGNEQFF. The J gene is TRBJ2-1, the V gene TRBV5-1; 13 bases are shared with TRBD2. The CDR3 has 16 residues. Trimming took 2 bases from V and 7 from J; bases not matched to a gene: 6. Germline lookup yields CDR1 SGHRS and CDR2 YFSETQ. Full variable domain (missing parts from reference TRBV5-1 and TRBJ2-1): KAGVTQTPRYLIKTRGQQVTLSCSPISGHRSVSWYQQTPGQGLQFLFEYFSETQRNKGNFPGRFSGRQFSNSRSEMNVSTLELGDSALYLCASSFGLAGVGNEQFFGPGTRLTVL.

Ten or more counts support this clonotype. This chain uses TRBV6-1 with TRBJ2-2; D possibly corresponds to TRBD2 (7 bases). CDR3 length: 15 residues. Germline V lookup: CDR1 MNHNS, CDR2 SASEGT. The germline V and J ends were trimmed by 4 bases and 0 bases, with 9 bases remaining between them. CDR3 in DNA: TGTGCCAGCAGTGGGGGGGGCGCGAACACCGGGGAGCTGTTTTTT. This codes for CASSGGGANTGELFF.

This clonotype has ten or more counts. V and J are TRBV27 and TRBJ2-1; the D is unclear. The CDR3 is made up of 14 amino acids. The V and J ends lost 0 bases and 6 bases respectively, with 9 bases between them. The germline V gene encodes CDR1 MNHEY and CDR2 SMNVEV (reference sequence). CDR3 sequence: CASSLSPIVNEQFF. The CDR3 DNA reads TGTGCCAGCAGTTTATCCCCCATTGTCAATGAGCAGTTCTTC.

This clonotype has at least ten counts. The chain's CDR3 is CASSAVLGAANEQFF. The CDR3 bases are TGTGCCAGCAGTGCGGTGTTAGGGGCCGCGAATGAGCAGTTCTTC. This chain uses TRBV6-1 with TRBJ2-1; D possibly corresponds to TRBD1 (5 bases). Germline CDR1 MNHNS, CDR2 SASEGT. This CDR3 comprises 15 residues. V lost 4 bases to trimming and J lost 7 bases, with 17 bases between them.

This clonotype was counted many times. J is TRBJ2-2 and V is TRBV7-9; TRBD1 aligns across 8 bases. Germline V gene lookup returns CDR1 SEHNR and CDR2 FQNEAQ (reference sequence). The CDR3 is 17 amino acids. Trimming took 5 bases from V and 0 from J; bases not matched to a gene: 8. The CDR3 here is CASSIQTGATNTGELFF. CDR3 DNA: TGTGCCAGCAGCATACAGACAGGGGCGACGAACACCGGGGAGCTGTTTTTT.

The chain has TRBV7-3 and TRBJ2-7; the D is unclear. Per germline, CDR1 SGHTA and CDR2 FQGTGA. With 3 bases removed from V and 5 bases from J, the gap between germline ends came to 11 bases. CDR3 length: 13 amino acids. CDR3 residues: CASSFAGTNEQYF. DNA of the CDR3: TGTGCCAGCAGCTTTGCCGGTACCAACGAGCAGTACTTC.

In its sample, this clonotype was seen many times. This rearrangement joins TRBV5-1 to TRBJ2-2, with D tentatively TRBD1 (6 bases). This CDR3 has 15 amino acids. Germline V gene lookup returns CDR1 SGHRS and CDR2 YFSETQ. Trimming shortened V by 0 bases and J by 5 bases, and 11 bases separated the two germline ends. The CDR3 is CASSLEGGRTGELFF. CDR3 coding DNA: TGCGCCAGCAGCTTGGAAGGGGGAAGGACCGGGGAGCTGTTTTTT.

The DNA of the CDR3 is TGTGCCAGCAGCAAACCGGGACTAGCGGGAGACAACGAGCAGTACTTC. Amino acid sequence: CASSKPGLAGDNEQYF. The V gene is TRBV5-5, the J gene TRBJ2-7; 14 nucleotides align to TRBD2. The CDR3 covers 16 residues. Trimming removed 4 bases from V and 5 bases from J; junction bases left unmatched: 8. Looked up from germline, CDR1 is SGHKS and CDR2 is YYEKEE (reference sequence). Full variable domain (rest looked up from reference TRBV5-5 and TRBJ2-7): DAGVTQSPTHLIKTRGQQVTLRCSPISGHKSVSWYQQVLGQGPQFIFQYYEKEERGRGNFPDRFSARQFPNYSSELNVNALLLGDSALYLCASSKPGLAGDNEQYFGPGTRLTVT.

A few counts support this clonotype. The V call is TRBV20-1, the J call TRBJ2-4; the D gene is possibly TRBD1 (5 bases). CDR3 length: 14 residues. Per germline, CDR1 DFQATT and CDR2 SNEGSKA (reference sequence). V lost 1 base and J 2 bases, leaving 9 bases between the germline ends. DNA for the CDR3: TGCAGTGCTAGAGGCAGGGTAACCAAAAACATTCAGTACTTC. It yields the protein CSARGRVTKNIQYF.

This clonotype was seen only a few times. The rearrangement links TRBV7-2 to TRBJ1-3; D perhaps matches TRBD1 (5 bases). Deletions cut 5 bases from V and 4 bases from J, with 12 bases between. Germline V gene lookup returns CDR1 SGHTA and CDR2 FQGNSA. The CDR3 runs 14 residues. This CDR3 reads CASSGGSGGNTIYF. DNA for the CDR3: TGTGCCAGCAGCGGAGGATCAGGGGGAAACACCATATATTTT. Based on the CDR3 plus reference TRBV7-2 and TRBJ1-3, the full variable domain is GAGVSQSPSNKVTEKGKDVELRCDPISGHTALYWYRQSLGQGLEFLIYFQGNSAPDKSGLPSDRFSAERTGGSVSTLTIQRTQQEDSAVYLCASSGGSGGNTIYFGEGSWLTVV.

In the case of this clonotype: A much larger clone differs from this one at a single base, so this may be a read error. The chain employs TRBV5-1 and TRBJ2-3; 7 bases fit TRBD2. Germline CDR1 SGHRS, CDR2 YFSETQ. The CDR3 covers 16 residues. CDR3 sequence reads: CASSLATSATADMQYF. As DNA, the CDR3 is TGCGCCAGCAGCTTGGCTACTAGCGCTACAGCAGATATGCAGTATTTT.